These T cell receptor beta chains were read from a single sample in a study of T cell changes during pregnancy in multiple sclerosis. Assay used: immunoSEQ multiplex PCR; TCRdb lists only in-frame clones, some missing. The data show approximately 130,000 clones, approximately 95% seen once. The material was peripheral blood, obtained before pregnancy. The receptors shown here come from a female donor with multiple sclerosis, enrolled in a pregnancy study. Each CDR3 is given with its conserved first and last residue. Each record gives: J gene, D gene, V gene, clone size, CDR3 protein, CDR3 DNA. D genes are given only for firm matches. Size is stated for part of the rows, as once, few or many counts, or as a class when the clone is expanded.

>TRBJ1-5|NA|TRBV15|once
CATSSRQFDQPQHF
TGTGCCACCAGCAGCAGACAGTTCGATCAGCCCCAGCATTTT
>TRBJ2-5|TRBD2|TRBV9|NA
CASSVGVAGGVETQYF
TGTGCCAGCAGCGTAGGGGTAGCGGGAGGGGTGGAGACCCAGTACTTC
>TRBJ1-2|NA|TRBV19|NA
CASTPTGSNYGYTF
TGTGCCAGTACCCCGACAGGTTCTAACTATGGCTACACCTTC
>TRBJ2-7|TRBD1|TRBV29-1|NA
CSVVWGQGAGYEQYF
TGCAGCGTTGTATGGGGACAGGGGGCCGGATACGAGCAGTACTTC
>TRBJ2-5|TRBD1|TRBV5-1|NA
CASSTLGQDPMAQYF
TGCGCCAGCAGCACGCTAGGACAGGACCCCATGGCCCAGTACTTC
>TRBJ2-1|NA|TRBV28|NA
CASSFVEVNEQFF
TGTGCCAGCAGTTTCGTGGAGGTGAATGAGCAGTTCTTC
>TRBJ1-1|TRBD1|TRBV18|NA
CASSPGQGVHTEAFF
TGTGCCAGCTCACCGGGACAGGGGGTCCACACTGAAGCTTTCTTT
>TRBJ2-3|NA|TRBV9|NA
CASSATDTQYF
TGTGCCAGCAGCGCGACAGATACGCAGTATTTT
>TRBJ1-3|NA|TRBV14|NA
CASSQVLRNTIYF
TGTGCCAGCAGCCAAGTTCTTCGAAACACCATATATTTT
>TRBJ1-2|NA|TRBV2|NA
CASSTGRGYTF
TGTGCCAGCAGTACCGGGAGAGGCTACACCTTC
>TRBJ1-2|NA|TRBV20-1|NA
CSRAQGYTF
TGCAGCAGGGCCCAAGGCTACACCTTC